This TCR beta chain stems from a study of shared T cell receptors in the human thymus. Trimming cost V 4 bases and J 1 base, with 11 bases left between them. The CDR3 contains 14 residues. The germline V gene encodes CDR1 SGHRS and CDR2 YFSETQ. Assay used: immunoSEQ multiplex PCR; TCRdb lists only in-frame clones, some missing. This repertoire shows over 65,000 clones, over 90% found once; its top ten account for about 0.03%. The sequence was collected from a human donor. Sequencing was performed on thymocytes. The chain links TRBV5-1 to TRBJ2-5; D unresolved. CDR3 sequence: CASSKRHPQETQYF. The CDR3 DNA sequence: TGCGCCAGCAGCAAACGACACCCCCAAGAGACCCAGTACTTC.